Listed below are T cell receptor beta chains from one sample, sequenced in a study of blood T cell repertoires in COVID-19. Measured with immunoSEQ multiplex PCR; TCRdb has only the in-frame clones, and not every one. The sample lists some 70,000 clones, 75% to 90% occurring once. What was sequenced was peripheral blood. The receptors were sampled from a man in his fifties or sixties with acute or convalescent COVID-19. The CDR3 runs from the conserved cysteine through the conserved F or W. A D gene is named only where the DNA matches it firmly. Clone size is shown for a subset of rows, as once, few, many or a class of expanded clone.

v_gene	d_gene	abundance	j_gene	CDR3aa	CDR3nt
TRBV4-3	TRBD2	-	TRBJ2-6	CASSLGTSGSSGANVLTF	TGCGCCAGCAGCCTTGGGACTAGCGGGAGTTCAGGGGCCAACGTCCTGACTTTC
TRBV27	TRBD1	-	TRBJ1-1	CASSSRDRVPPEAFF	TGTGCCAGCAGTTCCCGGGACAGGGTGCCACCTGAAGCTTTCTTT
TRBV6-2/TRBV6-3	-	-	TRBJ1-1	CASSAHQGNTEAFF	TGTGCCAGCAGTGCCCACCAGGGGAACACTGAAGCTTTCTTT
TRBV12-3/TRBV12-4	-	-	TRBJ1-2	CASSLHREEGYTF	TGTGCCAGCAGTTTACACAGGGAAGAAGGCTACACCTTC
TRBV4-3	TRBD2	-	TRBJ2-1	CASSLGTSRYNEQFF	TGCGCCAGCAGCCTCGGGACTAGCCGATACAATGAGCAGTTCTTC
TRBV6-5	TRBD2	-	TRBJ2-5	CASSYSAGGPWETQYF	TGTGCCAGCAGTTACTCTGCGGGAGGGCCTTGGGAGACCCAGTACTTC
TRBV7-2	-	-	TRBJ2-2	CASSLEEGGELFF	TGTGCCAGCAGCTTAGAGGAGGGCGGGGAGCTGTTTTTT
TRBV28	TRBD1	-	TRBJ1-1	CASSPDRVRVAFF	TGTGCCAGCAGCCCGGACAGGGTACGGGTCGCTTTCTTT
TRBV5-1	-	once	TRBJ1-6	CASSGTGYYNSPLHF	TGCGCCAGCAGCGGAACAGGGTACTATAATTCACCCCTCCACTTT
TRBV7-9	TRBD1	-	TRBJ1-1	CASSLDPMTGKPREILF	TGTGCCAGCAGCTTAGACCCCATGACAGGGAAGCCCCGCGAGATCCTCTTT